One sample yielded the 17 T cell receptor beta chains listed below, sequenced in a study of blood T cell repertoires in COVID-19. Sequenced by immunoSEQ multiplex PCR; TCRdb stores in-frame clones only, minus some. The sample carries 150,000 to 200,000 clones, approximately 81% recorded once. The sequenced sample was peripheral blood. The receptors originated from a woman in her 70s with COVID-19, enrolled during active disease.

CDR3 nucleotide sequence: TGTGCCAGCAGCTCGGAACGACTAGTGGGGACCCAGTACTTC. Its protein is CASSSERLVGTQYF. This sequence joins TRBV5-5 and TRBJ2-5; tentatively, D is TRBD2 (6 bases). Germline V lookup: CDR1 SGHKS, CDR2 YYEKEE (reference sequence). The CDR3 spans 14 residues. V was pared by 3 bases and J by 7 bases, with 16 bases between.

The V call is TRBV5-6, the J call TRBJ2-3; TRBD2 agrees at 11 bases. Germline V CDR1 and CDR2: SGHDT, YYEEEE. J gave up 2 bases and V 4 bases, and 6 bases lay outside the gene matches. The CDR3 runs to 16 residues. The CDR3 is CASSLRLAGPTDTQYF. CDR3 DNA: TGTGCCAGCAGCCTAAGACTAGCGGGGCCCACAGATACGCAGTATTTT.

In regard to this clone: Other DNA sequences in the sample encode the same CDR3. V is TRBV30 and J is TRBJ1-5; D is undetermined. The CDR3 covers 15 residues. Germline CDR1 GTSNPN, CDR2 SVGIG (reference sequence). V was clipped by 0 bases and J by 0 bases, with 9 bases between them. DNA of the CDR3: TGTGCCTGGAGTGTAGGAGGGTTTAGCAATCAGCCCCAGCATTTT. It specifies CAWSVGGFSNQPQHF.

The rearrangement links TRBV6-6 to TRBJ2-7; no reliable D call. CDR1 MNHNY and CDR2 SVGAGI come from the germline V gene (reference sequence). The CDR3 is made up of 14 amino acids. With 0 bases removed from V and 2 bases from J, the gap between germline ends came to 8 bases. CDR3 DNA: TGTGCCAGCAGTTACTCGAGAGATACCTACGAGCAGTACTTC. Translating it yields CASSYSRDTYEQYF.

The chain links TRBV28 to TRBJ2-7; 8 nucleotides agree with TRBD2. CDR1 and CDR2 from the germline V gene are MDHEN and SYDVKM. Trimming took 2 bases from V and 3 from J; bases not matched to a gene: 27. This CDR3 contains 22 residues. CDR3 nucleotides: TGTGCCAGCAGTTTAGGGCTCTTCCACCGCGGGAGGAACTCAACACCGTACTACGAGCAGTACTTC. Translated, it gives CASSLGLFHRGRNSTPYYEQYF.

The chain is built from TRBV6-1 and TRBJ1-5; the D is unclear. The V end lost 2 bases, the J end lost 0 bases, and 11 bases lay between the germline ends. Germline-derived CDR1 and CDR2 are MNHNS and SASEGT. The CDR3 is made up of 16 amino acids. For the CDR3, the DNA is TGTGCCAGCAGTGAATTGCCGCACTATAGCAATCAGCCCCAGCATTTT. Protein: CASSELPHYSNQPQHF.

CDR3 protein: CASNARIGTGKSDAYGYTF. CDR3 DNA sequence: TGCGCCAGCAACGCAAGGATAGGGACAGGGAAGTCGGACGCCTATGGCTACACCTTC. This sequence joins TRBV4-1 and TRBJ1-2, with 9 bases fitting TRBD1. Looked up from germline, CDR1 is MGHRA and CDR2 is YSYEKL. V dropped 7 bases and J dropped 4; count of bases not matched to a gene: 22. The CDR3 has 19 residues.

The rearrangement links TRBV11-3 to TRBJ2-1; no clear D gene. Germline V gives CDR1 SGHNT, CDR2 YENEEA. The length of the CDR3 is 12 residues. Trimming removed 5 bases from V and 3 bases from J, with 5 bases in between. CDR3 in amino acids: CASSLSYNEQFF. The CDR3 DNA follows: TGTGCCAGCAGCCTTAGCTACAATGAGCAGTTCTTC.

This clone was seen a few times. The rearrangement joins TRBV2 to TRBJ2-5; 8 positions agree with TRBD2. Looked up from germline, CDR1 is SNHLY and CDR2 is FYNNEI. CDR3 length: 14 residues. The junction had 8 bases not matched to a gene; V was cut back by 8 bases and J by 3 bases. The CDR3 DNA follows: TGTGCCAGCGGACTCTATAGCGGGGAAGAGACCCAGTACTTC. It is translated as CASGLYSGEETQYF.

The CDR3 region is CASSLQRGQGSEKLFF. DNA of the CDR3: TGTGCCAGCTCACTACAGCGAGGACAGGGGAGCGAAAAACTGTTTTTT. The chain employs TRBV18 and TRBJ1-4, with TRBD1 matching over 9 bases. The CDR3 extends over 16 amino acids. The V segment lost 4 bases and the J segment 8 bases; nucleotides outside the gene matches: 11. The germline V gene has CDR1 KGHSH and CDR2 LQKENI.

The CDR3 sequence: CASSEGLQGGYTF. CDR3 DNA sequence: TGTGCCAGCAGTGAAGGCTTACAGGGAGGCTACACCTTC. V is TRBV2 and J is TRBJ1-2; D is possibly TRBD1 (6 bases). Trimming stripped 1 base from V and 8 bases from J, with 11 bases between. Germline V gene lookup returns CDR1 SNHLY and CDR2 FYNNEI. This CDR3 is 13 amino acids long.

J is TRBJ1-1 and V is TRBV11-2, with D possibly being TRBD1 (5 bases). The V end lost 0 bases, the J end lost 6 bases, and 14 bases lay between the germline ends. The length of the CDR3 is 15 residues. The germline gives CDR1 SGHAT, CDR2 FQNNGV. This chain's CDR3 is CASSLDVGGGAEAFF. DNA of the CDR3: TGTGCCAGCAGCTTAGACGTGGGGGGAGGCGCTGAAGCTTTCTTT.

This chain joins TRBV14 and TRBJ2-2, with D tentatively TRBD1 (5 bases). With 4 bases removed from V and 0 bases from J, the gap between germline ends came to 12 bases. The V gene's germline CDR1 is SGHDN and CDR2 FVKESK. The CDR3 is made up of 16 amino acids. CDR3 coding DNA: TGTGCCAGCAGCCTCACAGGCTCCGCGAACACCGGGGAGCTGTTTTTT. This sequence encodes CASSLTGSANTGELFF.

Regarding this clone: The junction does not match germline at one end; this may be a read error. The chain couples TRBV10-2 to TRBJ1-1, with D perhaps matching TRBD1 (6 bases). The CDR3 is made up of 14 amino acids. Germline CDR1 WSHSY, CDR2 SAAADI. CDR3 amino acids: CAGSEGGAYTEAFF. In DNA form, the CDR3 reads TGCGCCGGCAGTGAAGGGGGGGCCTACACTGAAGCTTTCTTT.

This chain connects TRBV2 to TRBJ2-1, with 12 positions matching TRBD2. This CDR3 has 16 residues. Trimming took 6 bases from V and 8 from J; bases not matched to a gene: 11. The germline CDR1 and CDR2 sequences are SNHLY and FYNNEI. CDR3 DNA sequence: TGTGCCAGCAGCCCTCCTTCTAGCGGGGGGGCCCATGAGCAGTTCTTC. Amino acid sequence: CASSPPSSGGAHEQFF.

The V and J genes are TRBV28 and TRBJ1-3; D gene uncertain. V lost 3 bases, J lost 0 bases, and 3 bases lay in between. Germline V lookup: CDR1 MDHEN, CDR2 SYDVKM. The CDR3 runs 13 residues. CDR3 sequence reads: CASSFISGNTIYF. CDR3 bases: TGTGCCAGCAGTTTTATCTCTGGAAACACCATATATTTT.

In DNA, the CDR3 is TGTGCCACCAGTGACGTCCAGGGGACAGATACGCAGTATTTT. Protein product: CATSDVQGTDTQYF. The chain links TRBV24-1 to TRBJ2-3; a possible D gene is TRBD1 (6 bases). This CDR3 contains 14 residues. Germline V CDR1 and CDR2: KGHDR, SFDVKD. The V end was cut by 4 bases, the J end by 3 bases, with 10 bases between.